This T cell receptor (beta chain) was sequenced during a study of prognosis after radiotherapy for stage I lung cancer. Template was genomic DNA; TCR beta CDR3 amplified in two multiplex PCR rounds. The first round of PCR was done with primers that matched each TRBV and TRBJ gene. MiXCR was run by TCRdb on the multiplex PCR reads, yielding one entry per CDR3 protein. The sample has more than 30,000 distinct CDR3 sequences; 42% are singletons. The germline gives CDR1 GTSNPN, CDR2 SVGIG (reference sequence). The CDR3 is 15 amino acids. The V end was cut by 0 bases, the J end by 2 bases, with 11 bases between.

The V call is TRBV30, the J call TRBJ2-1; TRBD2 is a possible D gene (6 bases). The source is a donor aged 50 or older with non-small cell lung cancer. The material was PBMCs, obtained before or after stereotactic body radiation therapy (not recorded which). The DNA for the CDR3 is TGTGCCTGGAGTGTAGGTAGCGGAACCTACAATGAGCAGTTCTTC. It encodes CAWSVGSGTYNEQFF.